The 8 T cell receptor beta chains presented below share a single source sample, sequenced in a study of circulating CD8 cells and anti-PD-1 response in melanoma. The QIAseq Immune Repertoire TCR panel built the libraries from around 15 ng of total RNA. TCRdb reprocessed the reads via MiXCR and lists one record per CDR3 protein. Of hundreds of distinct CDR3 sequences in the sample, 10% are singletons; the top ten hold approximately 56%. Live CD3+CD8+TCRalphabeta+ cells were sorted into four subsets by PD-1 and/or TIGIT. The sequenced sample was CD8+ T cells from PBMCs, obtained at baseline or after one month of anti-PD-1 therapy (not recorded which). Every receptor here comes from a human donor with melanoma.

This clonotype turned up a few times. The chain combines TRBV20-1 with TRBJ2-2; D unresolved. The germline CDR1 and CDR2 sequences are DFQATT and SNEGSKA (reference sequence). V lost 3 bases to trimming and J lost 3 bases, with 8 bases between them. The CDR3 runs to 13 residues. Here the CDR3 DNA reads TGCAGTGCTAGCCCTGATTACACCGGGGAGCTGTTTTTT. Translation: CSASPDYTGELFF.

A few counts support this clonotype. The CDR3 nucleotides are TGTGCCAGCAGTCTGCTAGCGGACCCCTACAATGAGCAGTTCTTC. Protein product: CASSLLADPYNEQFF. V is TRBV6-4 and J is TRBJ2-1, with 7 bases fitting TRBD2. In germline, CDR1 is MRHNA, CDR2 SNTAGT. This CDR3 contains 15 residues. J gave up 2 bases and V 5 bases, and 6 bases lay outside the gene matches.

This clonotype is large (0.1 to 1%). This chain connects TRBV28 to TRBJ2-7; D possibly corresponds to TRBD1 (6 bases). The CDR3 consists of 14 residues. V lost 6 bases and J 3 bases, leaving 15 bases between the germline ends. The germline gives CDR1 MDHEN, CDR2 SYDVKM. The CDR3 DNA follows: TGTGCCAGCAGCGACGGGACAAGGGTCTACGAGCAGTACTTC. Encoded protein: CASSDGTRVYEQYF.

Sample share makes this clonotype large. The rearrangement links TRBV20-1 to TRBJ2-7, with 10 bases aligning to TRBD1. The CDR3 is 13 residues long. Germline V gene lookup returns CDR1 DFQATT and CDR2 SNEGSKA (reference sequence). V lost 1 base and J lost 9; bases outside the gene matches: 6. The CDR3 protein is CSARGDRGARQYF. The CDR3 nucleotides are TGCAGTGCTAGAGGGGACAGGGGAGCTAGGCAGTACTTC.

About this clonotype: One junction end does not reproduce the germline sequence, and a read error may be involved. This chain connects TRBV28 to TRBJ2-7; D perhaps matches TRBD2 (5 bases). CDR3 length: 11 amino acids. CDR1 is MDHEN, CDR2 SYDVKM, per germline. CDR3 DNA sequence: TGTGCCAGCAGTTTTGACTACGGGCAGTACTTC. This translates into CASSFDYGQYF.

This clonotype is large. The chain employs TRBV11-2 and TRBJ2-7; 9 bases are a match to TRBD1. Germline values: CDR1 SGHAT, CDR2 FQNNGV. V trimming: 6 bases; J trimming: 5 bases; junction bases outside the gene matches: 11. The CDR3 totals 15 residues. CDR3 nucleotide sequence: TGTGCCAGCAGACCCATAGACAGGGGGGACAACGAGCAGTACTTC. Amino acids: CASRPIDRGDNEQYF.

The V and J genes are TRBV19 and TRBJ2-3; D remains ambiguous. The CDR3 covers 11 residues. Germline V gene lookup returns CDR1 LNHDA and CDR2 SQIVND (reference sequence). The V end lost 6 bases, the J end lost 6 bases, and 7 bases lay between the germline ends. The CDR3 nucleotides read TGTGCCAGTAGCCGGTCGGATACGCAGTATTTT. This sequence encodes CASSRSDTQYF.

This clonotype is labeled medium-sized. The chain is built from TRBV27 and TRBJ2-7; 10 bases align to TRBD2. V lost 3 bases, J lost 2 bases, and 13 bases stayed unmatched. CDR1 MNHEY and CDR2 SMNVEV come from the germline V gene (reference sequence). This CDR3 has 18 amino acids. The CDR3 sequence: CASSFQTKLAGRPYEQYF. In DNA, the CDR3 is TGTGCCAGCAGTTTCCAGACCAAACTAGCGGGACGGCCCTACGAGCAGTACTTC.